The T cell receptor (beta chain) under discussion was sequenced for a study of spatial heterogeneity in lung cancer. Turning to the study itself: The study consistently detected more beta-chain than alpha-chain sequences.

Unique molecular identifiers tagged every individual TCR cDNA molecule. In TCRdb, the 5' RACE reads were re-called with MiXCR into one record per CDR3 protein. The sample contains under 2,000 distinct CDR3 sequences, roughly 7.7% of which appear only once. Time point noted: sample taken at primary tumor resection. Whole RNA from tumor, nontumor lung or frozen PBMC was sequenced unsorted. By share of the sample, this clonotype is large. A library made for alpha chains picked up this beta chain off target, so its size means little. Per the germline V gene, CDR1 is DFQATT and CDR2 is SNEGSKA (reference sequence). The CDR3 runs 14 residues. Trimming shortened V by 3 bases and J by 3 bases, and 15 bases separated the two germline ends.

This material consisted of normal lung tissue next to the tumor, taken at surgery. This clonotype was sampled from a male donor with early-stage non-small cell lung cancer. The V and J genes are TRBV20-1 and TRBJ2-7, with D unresolved. The CDR3 DNA is TGCAGTGCTAGTCCCAGGACGCCCTACTACGAGCAGTACTTC. Protein product: CSASPRTPYYEQYF.